This is a list of T cell receptor beta chains from one sample in a study of CD8 T cells in Susac syndrome. TCRdb independently ran MiXCR on the immunoSEQ multiplex PCR reads; one entry per CDR3 protein. The table lists around 100,000 distinct CDR3 sequences, 95% of them singletons. Sample: CD8+ T cells from PBMCs. The source of these receptors is a human donor with Susac syndrome. The CDR3 runs from the conserved cysteine through the conserved F or W. A D gene is named only where the DNA matches it firmly. Size tells how often a clone was seen (once, few, many) or the class of an expanded clone, and some rows leave it out.

j_gene,v_gene,abundance,d_gene,CDR3aa,CDR3nt
TRBJ2-2,TRBV29-1,NA,TRBD2,CSVEPSGSNTGELFF,TGCAGCGTCGAGCCTAGCGGGAGCAACACCGGGGAGCTGTTTTTT
TRBJ2-1,TRBV28,NA,NA,CASSPERGSSPGYNEQFF,TGTGCCAGCAGTCCAGAACGGGGATCCTCGCCCGGATACAATGAGCAGTTCTTC
TRBJ2-1,TRBV29-1,NA,NA,CSAETVKALSSYNEQFF,TGCAGCGCCGAGACTGTAAAAGCCCTGAGCTCCTACAATGAGCAGTTCTTC
TRBJ2-7,TRBV5-4,few,NA,CASSFGEEAMGYEQYF,TGTGCCAGCAGCTTCGGGGAGGAGGCCATGGGCTACGAGCAGTACTTC
TRBJ1-5,TRBV2,NA,NA,CASSRTTGLSNQPQHF,TGTGCCAGCAGTCGAACCACAGGGTTGAGCAATCAGCCCCAGCATTTT
TRBJ1-1,TRBV6-5,NA,NA,CASSYELMNTEAFF,TGTGCCAGCAGTTACGAGCTTATGAACACTGAAGCTTTCTTT
TRBJ2-3,TRBV3-1,NA,NA,CASSLFPHGGTGTDTQYF,TGTGCCAGCAGCCTCTTTCCCCATGGCGGGACGGGCACAGATACGCAGTATTTT
TRBJ2-4,TRBV20-1,NA,NA,CSAREGGAKNIQYF,TGCAGTGCTAGAGAAGGGGGAGCCAAAAACATTCAGTACTTC
TRBJ2-7,TRBV25-1,NA,NA,CASSEGALEQYF,TGTGCCAGCAGTGAAGGGGCCTTAGAGCAGTACTTC
TRBJ1-2,TRBV4-1,NA,NA,CASSQELQARYGYTF,TGCGCCAGCAGCCAAGAACTGCAGGCTCGCTATGGCTACACCTTC
TRBJ2-2,TRBV12-3/TRBV12-4,NA,NA,CASSLVGANTGELFF,TGTGCCAGCAGCCTGGTGGGGGCAAACACCGGGGAGCTGTTTTTT